This paragraph covers one TCR beta chain sequence. This specimen belongs to a study of cytomegalovirus exposure and HLA in healthy donors. The CDR3 spans 15 residues. V was clipped by 0 bases and J by 7 bases; unmatched bases: 8. The germline CDR1 and CDR2 sequences are MNHEY and SMNVEV (reference sequence). In the PCR, 60 Vbeta and 13 Jbeta primers were used. Libraries were prepared by immunoSEQ multiplex PCR; TCRdb keeps only in-frame clonotypes and omits some of them. Among 150,000 to 180,000 clones listed, approximately 80% were seen once. The chain joins TRBV27 to TRBJ1-1; 7 nucleotides agree with TRBD1. Specimen: PBMCs. The clonotype was recovered from a woman aged 50 to 60 in good health and CMV-seropositive. CDR3: CASSLSRGLVSEAFF. DNA of the CDR3: TGTGCCAGCAGTTTATCGAGGGGGCTAGTGAGTGAAGCTTTCTTT.